This T cell receptor (beta chain) is from a study of control samples from healthy donors and cancer patients. Trimming took 3 bases from V and 5 from J; bases not matched to a gene: 6. Germline CDR1 and CDR2: SGDLS and YYNGEE. The CDR3 runs to 15 residues. TCRdb keeps only in-frame clones here, not all; method: immunoSEQ multiplex PCR. Of about 110,000 clones in the sample, almost 85% were seen once. V gene TRBV9 combines with J gene TRBJ2-1; 9 bases fit TRBD2. The sample was blood. This sequence was found in a man aged 18 to 35 in good health. The CDR3 DNA follows: TGTGCCAGCAGCGGGGCGGGGGGGCTCCACAATGAGCAGTTCTTC. It encodes CASSGAGGLHNEQFF.